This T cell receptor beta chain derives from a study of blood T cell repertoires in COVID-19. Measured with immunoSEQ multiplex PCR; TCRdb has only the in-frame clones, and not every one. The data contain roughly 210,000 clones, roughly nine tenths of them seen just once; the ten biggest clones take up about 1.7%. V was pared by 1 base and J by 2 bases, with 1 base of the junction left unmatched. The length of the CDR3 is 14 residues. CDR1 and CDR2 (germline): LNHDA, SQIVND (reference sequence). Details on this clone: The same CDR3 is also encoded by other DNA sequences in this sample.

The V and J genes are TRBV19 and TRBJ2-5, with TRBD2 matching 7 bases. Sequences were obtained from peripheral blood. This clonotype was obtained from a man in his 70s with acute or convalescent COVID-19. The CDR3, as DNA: TGTGCCAGTAGTATAGGGGGACTACAAGAGACCCAGTACTTC. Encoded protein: CASSIGGLQETQYF.